One and the same sample provided the 23 T cell receptor beta chains below, sequenced in a study of T cells in Graves' hyperthyroidism and ophthalmopathy. Amplification of TCR beta CDR3 regions was performed using RNA transcripts as template. First-round RT-PCR of the TCR CDR3 relied on the HTBI primer set. TCRdb reprocessed the multiplex PCR reads via MiXCR and lists one record per CDR3 protein. The sample lists about 560,000 distinct CDR3 sequences; 14% were seen once. Specimen: blood. These receptors were taken from a middle-aged woman with Graves' hyperthyroidism.

This clonotype was seen ten or more times. DNA for the CDR3: TGTGCCAGCTCAGCGGAAGGGCTCCTTAACACTGAAGCTTTCTTT. The encoded protein is CASSAEGLLNTEAFF. The V gene is TRBV18, the J gene TRBJ1-1; D not certain. Germline-derived CDR1 and CDR2 are KGHSH and LQKENI. This CDR3 is built from 15 residues. Between the trimmed V and J ends, which lost 5 bases and 2 bases, there was a span of 15 bases.

This clonotype came up a few times. V gene TRBV28 combines with J gene TRBJ1-5; D unresolved. Trimming took 3 bases from V and 7 from J, leaving 13 bases between them. The CDR3 sequence is 14 residues long. Germline CDR1 reads MDHEN; CDR2 reads SYDVKM. The CDR3, as DNA: TGTGCCAGCAGTTTGAAGGGAGGAGGGCAGCCCCAGCATTTT. The encoded protein is CASSLKGGGQPQHF.

The CDR3 here is CSAANIAGGWTGELFF. The CDR3, as DNA: TGCAGTGCAGCGAATATAGCGGGAGGATGGACCGGGGAGCTGTTTTTT. The J gene is TRBJ2-2, the V gene TRBV20-1; 10 bases agree with TRBD2. Per germline, CDR1 DFQATT and CDR2 SNEGSKA (reference sequence). The CDR3 consists of 16 residues. V dropped 6 bases and J dropped 5; count of bases not matched to a gene: 12.

This clonotype came up many times. The CDR3 spells CAIGLPYNEQFF. DNA of the CDR3: TGTGCCATAGGACTTCCCTACAATGAGCAGTTCTTC. The chain couples TRBV27 to TRBJ2-1; possibly TRBD2 for D (5 bases). CDR3 length: 12 residues. Per the germline V gene, CDR1 is MNHEY and CDR2 is SMNVEV (reference sequence). V was clipped by 10 bases and J by 2 bases, with 9 bases between them.

A note on this clonotype: A clone one base away is much larger, so this may be a read error. The missing conserved phenylalanine or tryptophan at the end of this CDR3 makes a read error likely. J is TRBJ1-1 and V is TRBV5-6; D remains unclear. Looked up from germline, CDR1 is SGHDT and CDR2 is YYEEEE. The CDR3 has 14 residues. Trimming pared 4 bases from V and 1 base from J, leaving 11 bases between. The CDR3: CASSRSWENTEAFS. The CDR3 coding sequence is TGTGCCAGCAGCCGCTCGTGGGAGAACACTGAAGCTTTCTCT.

This clonotype was seen only once. A read error may explain this, as a much larger clone is one base away. This chain links TRBV7-9 with TRBJ2-4; D possibly corresponds to TRBD2 (6 bases). The CDR3 length is 17 residues. In germline, CDR1 is SEHNR, CDR2 FQNEAQ (reference sequence). Trimming stripped 4 bases from V and 0 bases from J, with 16 bases between. DNA for the CDR3: TGTGCCAGCAGCTCCCTGGGACTCCTACTAGCCAAAAACATTCAGTACTTC. Translated: CASSSLGLLLAKNIQYF.

There are many counts of this clonotype. The rearrangement joins TRBV3-1 to TRBJ2-5; tentatively, D is TRBD1 (5 bases). CDR1 is LGHDT and CDR2 is YNNKEL in the germline V gene (reference sequence). V gave up 2 bases and J gave up 4 bases, with 8 bases separating them. The length of the CDR3 is 13 residues. The CDR3 coding sequence is TGTGCCAGCAGCCAAATCCAGGGAGAGACCCAGTACTTC. As protein: CASSQIQGETQYF.

In its sample, this clonotype was seen a few times. The genes are TRBV5-1 and TRBJ2-2; 11 positions match TRBD2. Germline CDR1 is SGHRS and CDR2 is YFSETQ. The CDR3 covers 15 residues. V was pared by 8 bases and J by 6 bases, with 9 bases of the junction left unmatched. The DNA of the CDR3 is TGCGCCAGTTCGGGACTAGCGGACTGGTCCGGGGAGCTGTTTTTT. It yields the protein CASSGLADWSGELFF.

The sample holds many counts of this clonotype. The V and J genes are TRBV5-1 and TRBJ2-2; D assignment may be TRBD1 or TRBD2 (5 bases each). CDR1 is SGHRS and CDR2 is YFSETQ in the germline V gene. The V and J ends lost 1 base and 3 bases respectively, with 13 bases between them. The CDR3 has 16 residues. The CDR3 loop is CASSLFGGSDTGELFF. The CDR3 coding sequence is TGCGCCAGCAGCTTGTTTGGGGGATCTGACACCGGGGAGCTGTTTTTT. The full variable domain, in which reference TRBV5-1 and TRBJ2-2 provide the parts outside the CDR3, is KAGVTQTPRYLIKTRGQQVTLSCSPISGHRSVSWYQQTPGQGLQFLFEYFSETQRNKGNFPGRFSGRQFSNSRSEMNVSTLELGDSALYLCASSLFGGSDTGELFFGEGSRLTVL.

Many counts were recorded for this clonotype. This chain connects TRBV7-9 to TRBJ1-5; D possibly corresponds to TRBD1 (6 bases). The ends were cut back, 1 base at V and 3 bases at J, with 7 bases in the middle. Germline loops: CDR1 SEHNR, CDR2 FQNEAQ (reference sequence). The CDR3 runs 14 residues. CDR3 in DNA: TGTGCCAGCAGCTTAGGGACAGACAATCAGCCCCAGCATTTT. As protein: CASSLGTDNQPQHF.

Many counts were recorded for this clonotype. This chain connects TRBV28 to TRBJ2-2; 14 positions agree with TRBD2. This CDR3 has 15 residues. Germline-derived CDR1 and CDR2 are MDHEN and SYDVKM. Germline trimming cut 6 bases from V and 6 bases from J; bases unmatched to any gene: 3. The CDR3 DNA follows: TGTGCCAGCAGGCCGGGACTAGCGGGAGCCGGGGAGCTGTTTTTT. Translating it yields CASRPGLAGAGELFF.

The chain combines TRBV10-3 with TRBJ2-4, with D unclear. This CDR3 comprises 13 residues. V was pared by 2 bases and J by 1 base, with 3 bases between. The V gene's germline CDR1 is ENHRY and CDR2 SYGVKD. For the CDR3, the DNA is TGTGCCATCAGTGAGGGGGCCAAAAACATTCAGTACTTC. It encodes CAISEGAKNIQYF.

The chain joins TRBV20-1 to TRBJ2-7, with D possibly being TRBD2 (6 bases). CDR1 is DFQATT and CDR2 is SNEGSKA in the germline V gene (reference sequence). Trimming cost V 3 bases and J 0 bases, with 12 bases left between them. This CDR3 spans 14 amino acids. The CDR3 loop reads CSASGSMSSYEQYF. The CDR3 DNA sequence: TGCAGTGCTAGCGGGAGTATGAGCTCCTACGAGCAGTACTTC.

V gene TRBV20-1 combines with J gene TRBJ2-7; TRBD1 aligns across 7 bases. CDR3 length: 14 amino acids. Germline V gene sequence: CDR1 DFQATT, CDR2 SNEGSKA (reference sequence). The J segment lost 3 bases and the V segment lost 0 bases, leaving 5 bases of the junction unmatched. The CDR3 region has the DNA TGCAGTGCTAGAGATACAGGGGTCGGCTACGAGCAGTACTTC. Encoded protein: CSARDTGVGYEQYF.

This clonotype was recorded many times. This chain uses TRBV3-1 with TRBJ2-5; tentatively, D is TRBD1 or TRBD2 (5 bases each). Trimming took off 7 bases at V and 0 bases at J, with 12 bases between the two ends. Germline values: CDR1 LGHDT, CDR2 YNNKEL (reference sequence). The CDR3 sequence is 14 residues long. CDR3 DNA: TGTGCCAGCACTAGAGAGGGGTACCAAGAGACCCAGTACTTC. It is translated as CASTREGYQETQYF.

This clonotype appeared a few times. The CDR3 region has the DNA TGTGCCACCAGTGACCCGACAGGGGGCTCCTACGAGCAGTACTTC. Translated: CATSDPTGGSYEQYF. The chain is built from TRBV24-1 and TRBJ2-7, with 9 bases lining up with TRBD1. The CDR3 is 15 amino acids. V shed 4 bases, J shed 0 bases, and the junction held 3 bases outside the gene matches. In germline, CDR1 is KGHDR, CDR2 SFDVKD.

The V call is TRBV2, the J call TRBJ2-5; maybe TRBD2 (6 bases). CDR3 length: 16 amino acids. The V gene lost 5 bases and the J gene lost 7 bases, with 23 bases spanning the gap. The germline V gene encodes CDR1 SNHLY and CDR2 FYNNEI. This CDR3 is CASSPETDPARGTQYF. The CDR3 DNA follows: TGTGCCAGCAGTCCCGAGACGGATCCAGCGCGGGGGACCCAGTACTTC.

The rearrangement uses TRBV6-1 and TRBJ1-2; 9 nucleotides line up with TRBD1. The CDR3 is made up of 13 amino acids. With 3 bases clipped from V and 8 bases from J, the junction kept 4 bases outside the gene matches. Looked up from germline, CDR1 is MNHNS and CDR2 is SASEGT. CDR3 bases: TGTGCCAGCAGTGAGAGGACAGGGGACGGCTACACCTTC. Translated, it gives CASSERTGDGYTF.

This clonotype was recorded many times. The rearrangement joins TRBV28 to TRBJ2-7, with a weak D call TRBD2 (5 bases). Germline-derived CDR1 and CDR2 are MDHEN and SYDVKM. The V end was cut by 5 bases, the J end by 3 bases, with 17 bases between. The CDR3 covers 15 residues. CDR3 DNA sequence: TGTGCCAGCAGTCCTCTAAAGGGAGCGAGCTACGAGCAGTACTTC. It is translated as CASSPLKGASYEQYF.

At least ten counts were recorded for this clonotype. The chain joins TRBV18 to TRBJ2-7; 8 bases fit TRBD1. CDR3 length equals 14 residues. V gave up 3 bases and J gave up 3 bases; unmatched junction bases: 4. In germline, CDR1 is KGHSH, CDR2 LQKENI. The CDR3 spells CASSPGQESYEQYF. The CDR3 nucleotides are TGTGCCAGCTCACCGGGACAGGAGAGCTACGAGCAGTACTTC.

In this sample, this clonotype turned up many times. The chain employs TRBV7-2 and TRBJ2-5; D gene uncertain. V lost 3 bases and J lost 2, with 10 bases in between. The CDR3 has 14 amino acids. Germline V gene sequence: CDR1 SGHTA, CDR2 FQGNSA. The CDR3 region is CASSFLVIQETQYF. CDR3 bases: TGTGCCAGCAGCTTTCTCGTAATACAAGAGACCCAGTACTTC. Variable domain in full (rest from reference TRBV7-2 and TRBJ2-5): GAGVSQSPSNKVTEKGKDVELRCDPISGHTALYWYRQSLGQGLEFLIYFQGNSAPDKSGLPSDRFSAERTGGSVSTLTIQRTQQEDSAVYLCASSFLVIQETQYFGPGTRLLVL.

This clonotype was seen ten or more times. The chain employs TRBV15 and TRBJ2-1; 7 nucleotides align to TRBD2. Germline V gene lookup returns CDR1 LNHNV and CDR2 YYDKDF (reference sequence). V was clipped by 1 base and J by 1 base; unmatched bases: 4. CDR3 length: 16 amino acids. CDR3 coding DNA: TGTGCCACCAGCAGAGGCACTAGCGAATCCTACAATGAGCAGTTCTTC. Protein product: CATSRGTSESYNEQFF.

This clonotype was seen only a few times. The J gene is TRBJ2-2, the V gene TRBV4-1; tentative D call: TRBD1 (5 bases). This CDR3 contains 15 residues. Germline CDR1 and CDR2: MGHRA and YSYEKL. Trimming stripped 1 base from V and 5 bases from J, with 11 bases between. The CDR3 DNA sequence: TGCGCCAGCAGCCAAGGAGTTAAGGGGACCGGGGAGCTGTTTTTT. Protein: CASSQGVKGTGELFF.